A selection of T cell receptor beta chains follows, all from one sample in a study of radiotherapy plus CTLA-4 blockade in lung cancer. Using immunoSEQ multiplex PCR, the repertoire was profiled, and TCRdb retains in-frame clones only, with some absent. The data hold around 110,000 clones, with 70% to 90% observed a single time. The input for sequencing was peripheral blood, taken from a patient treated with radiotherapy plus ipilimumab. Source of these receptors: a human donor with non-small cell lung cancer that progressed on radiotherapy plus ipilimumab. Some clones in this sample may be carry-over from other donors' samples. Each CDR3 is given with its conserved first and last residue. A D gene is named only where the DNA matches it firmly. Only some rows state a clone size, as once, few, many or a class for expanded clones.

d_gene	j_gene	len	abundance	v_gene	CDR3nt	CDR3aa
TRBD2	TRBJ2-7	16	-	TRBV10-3	TGTGCCATCAGAGGGATAGGTGGGAGGGATATCCACGAGCAGTACTTC	CAIRGIGGRDIHEQYF
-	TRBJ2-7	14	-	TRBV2	TGTGCCAGCAGTGAACAGGGAATACCCTACGAGCAGTACTTC	CASSEQGIPYEQYF
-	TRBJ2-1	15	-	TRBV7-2	TGTGCCAGCAGCTTAAGGTGGGGGGATTACAATGAGCAGTTCTTC	CASSLRWGDYNEQFF
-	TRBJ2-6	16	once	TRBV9	TGTGCCAGCAGCTCGCCGGGATTCGCTGGGGCCAACGTCCTGACTTTC	CASSSPGFAGANVLTF
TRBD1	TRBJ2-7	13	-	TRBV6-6	TGTGCCAGCAGCGACAGGGTCCCCTACGAGCAGTACTTC	CASSDRVPYEQYF
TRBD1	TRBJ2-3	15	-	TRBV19	TGTGCCAGCAAAACCGGGACAGGGTATACAGATACGCAGTATTTT	CASKTGTGYTDTQYF
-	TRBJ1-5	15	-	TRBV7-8	TGTGCCATCAGCCTTACCCGATTGCGGCGTGTACCCCAGCATTTT	CAISLTRLRRVPQHF
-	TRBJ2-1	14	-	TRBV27	TGTGCCAGCAAGTTTATGGTTGAGGGCAATGAGCAGTTCTTC	CASKFMVEGNEQFF
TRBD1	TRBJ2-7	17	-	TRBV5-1	TGCGCCAGCAGCTCGGGCCGACCAGGGACAGGTCGCTACGAGCAGTACTTC	CASSSGRPGTGRYEQYF
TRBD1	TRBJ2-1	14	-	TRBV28	TGTGCCAGCATCACAGGGGCTGCCTACAATGAGCAGTTCTTC	CASITGAAYNEQFF
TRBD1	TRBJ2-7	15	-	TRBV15	TGTGCCACCAGCAGAGCCGGGACAGGGGCCCTCGAGCAGTACTTC	CATSRAGTGALEQYF
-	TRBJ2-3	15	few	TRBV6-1	TGTGCCAGCAGTGAAGTGGCGGAGACCACAGATACGCAGTATTTT	CASSEVAETTDTQYF
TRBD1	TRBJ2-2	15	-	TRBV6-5	TGTGCCAGCAGTCCCGGGACAGGGGACACCGGGGAGCTGTTTTTT	CASSPGTGDTGELFF
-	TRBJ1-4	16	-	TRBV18	TGTGCCAGCTCGCGCTCGATTGGGGCCCTTAATGAAAAACTGTTTTTT	CASSRSIGALNEKLFF
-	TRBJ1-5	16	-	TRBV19	TGTGCCAGTAGTATCGGATGGGGAGACAGGAATCAGCCCCAGCATTTT	CASSIGWGDRNQPQHF
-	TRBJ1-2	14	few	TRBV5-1	TGCGCCAGCAGCTTGTTAGAGACAGCCTATGGCTACACCTTC	CASSLLETAYGYTF
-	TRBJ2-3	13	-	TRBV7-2	TGTGCCAGCAGCTTAGTAGGAAGCTTTGCGCAGTATTTT	CASSLVGSFAQYF
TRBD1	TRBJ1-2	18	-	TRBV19	TGTGCCAGTAGTACGGTAAAGGACAGGGGGCCTAATAACTATGGCTACACCTTC	CASSTVKDRGPNNYGYTF
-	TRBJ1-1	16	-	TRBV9	TGTGCCAGCAGCGGGGGGGCAGGGGCCCCCGACACTGAAGCTTTCTTT	CASSGGAGAPDTEAFF
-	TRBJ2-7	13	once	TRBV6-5	TGTGCCAGCAGTTACCCAGGGAATGGCGAGCAGTACTTC	CASSYPGNGEQYF
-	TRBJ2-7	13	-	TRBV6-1	TGTGCCAGCAGTGAGAACACAGGCTACGAGCAGTACTTC	CASSENTGYEQYF
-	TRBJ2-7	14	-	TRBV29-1	TGCAGCGCAAAGGACCCGTGGAGCTCCTACGAGCAGTACTTC	CSAKDPWSSYEQYF
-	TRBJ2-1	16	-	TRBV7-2	TGTGCCAGCAGCCATCAGGGATTAACATCCTACAATGAGCAGTTCTTC	CASSHQGLTSYNEQFF
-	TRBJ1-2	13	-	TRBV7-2	TGTGCCAGCAGCTTAGCCCAAAACTATGGCTACACCTTC	CASSLAQNYGYTF
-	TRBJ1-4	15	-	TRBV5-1	TGCGCCAGCAGCTTGGATCTCGCAACTAATGAAAAACTGTTTTTT	CASSLDLATNEKLFF
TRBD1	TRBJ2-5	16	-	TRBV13	TGTGCCAGCAGCTCCCCCAGCAGGGGGATCGGTGAGACCCAGTACTTC	CASSSPSRGIGETQYF
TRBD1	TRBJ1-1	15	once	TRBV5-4	TGTGCCAGCAGCTTGGAGACAGGGAGGAACACTGAAGCTTTCTTT	CASSLETGRNTEAFF
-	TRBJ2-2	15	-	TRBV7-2	TGTGCCAGCAGCTCAAAGCCGTCTTACACCGGGGAGCTGTTTTTT	CASSSKPSYTGELFF
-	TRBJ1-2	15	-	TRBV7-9	TGTGCCAGCAGCTTAGCCGGGGGAGGGATAATTGGCTACACCTTC	CASSLAGGGIIGYTF
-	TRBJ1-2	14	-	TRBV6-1	TGTGCCAGCAGTGAAGGGGGGGGTGGCTATGGCTACACCTTC	CASSEGGGGYGYTF
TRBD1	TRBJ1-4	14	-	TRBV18	TGTGCCAGCTCACCAGGGGCAGGGGGAGAAAAACTGTTTTTT	CASSPGAGGEKLFF
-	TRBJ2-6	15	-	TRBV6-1	TGTGCCAGCAGTGGCAGCCAGTCTGGGGCCAACGTCCTGACTTTC	CASSGSQSGANVLTF
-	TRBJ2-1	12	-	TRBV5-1	TGCGCCAGCAGATCAAGCTACAATGAGCAGTTCTTC	CASRSSYNEQFF
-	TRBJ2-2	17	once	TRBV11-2	TGTGCCAGCAGCTTAGTTGGGCAGGGGAAGATCTCCGGGGAGCTGTTTTTT	CASSLVGQGKISGELFF
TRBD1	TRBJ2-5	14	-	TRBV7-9	TGTGCCAGCAGCTGGACAGGGGGGGAAGAGACCCAGTACTTC	CASSWTGGEETQYF
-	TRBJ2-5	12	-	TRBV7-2	TGTGCCAGCAGCCGGTGGCTAGAGACCCAGTACTTC	CASSRWLETQYF
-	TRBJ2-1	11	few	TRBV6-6	TGTGCCAGCAGTTACTCGAATGAGCAGTTCTTC	CASSYSNEQFF
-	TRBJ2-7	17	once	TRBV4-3	TGCGCCAGCAGCCAAGAGACAAGGGGCGGGTCCCTCTACGAGCAGTACTTC	CASSQETRGGSLYEQYF
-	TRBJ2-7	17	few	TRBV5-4	TGTGCCAGCAGCCGCGGGTCGTTCGGGGGGCCTTCCTACGAGCAGTACTTC	CASSRGSFGGPSYEQYF
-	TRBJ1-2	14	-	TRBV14	TGTGCCAGCAAACCAAGCACGGCTAACTATGGCTACACCTTC	CASKPSTANYGYTF
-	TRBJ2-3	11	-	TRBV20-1	TGCAGTGCCAGAAGGGGAGATACGCAGTATTTT	CSARRGDTQYF
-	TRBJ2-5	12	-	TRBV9	TGTGCCAGCAGCGCTAACGACGAGACCCAGTACTTC	CASSANDETQYF
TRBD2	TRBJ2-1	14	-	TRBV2	TGTGCCAGCAGGAGACTAGCGGGGGGGTATGAGCAGTTCTTC	CASRRLAGGYEQFF
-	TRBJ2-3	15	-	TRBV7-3	TGTGCCAGCGCGCGTAGGGGCACTAGCACAGATACGCAGTATTTT	CASARRGTSTDTQYF
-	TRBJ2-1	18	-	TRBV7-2	TGTGCCAGCAGCCTGAGTCTCTCAAAGAAGTTTCACTACAATGAGCAGTTCTTC	CASSLSLSKKFHYNEQFF
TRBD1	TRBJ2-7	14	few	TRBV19	TGTGCCAGTAGTCGACAGGGGGACTCCTACGAGCAGTACTTC	CASSRQGDSYEQYF